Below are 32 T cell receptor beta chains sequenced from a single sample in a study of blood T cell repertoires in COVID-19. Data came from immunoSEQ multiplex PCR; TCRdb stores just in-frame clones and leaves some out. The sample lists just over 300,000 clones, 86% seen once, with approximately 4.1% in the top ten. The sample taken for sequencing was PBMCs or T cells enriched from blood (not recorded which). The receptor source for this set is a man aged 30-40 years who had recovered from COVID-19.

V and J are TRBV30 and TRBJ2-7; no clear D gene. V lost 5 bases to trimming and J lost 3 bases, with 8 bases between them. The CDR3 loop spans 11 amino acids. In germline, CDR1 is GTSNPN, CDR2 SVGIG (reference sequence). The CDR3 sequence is CAWVSVYEQYF. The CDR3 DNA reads TGTGCCTGGGTGTCAGTCTACGAGCAGTACTTC. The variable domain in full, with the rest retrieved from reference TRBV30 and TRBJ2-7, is SQTIHQWPATLVQPVGSPLSLECTVEGTSNPNLYWYRQAAGRGLQLLFYSVGIGQISSEVPQNLSASRPQDRQFILSSKKLLLSDSGFYLCAWVSVYEQYFGPGTRLTVT.

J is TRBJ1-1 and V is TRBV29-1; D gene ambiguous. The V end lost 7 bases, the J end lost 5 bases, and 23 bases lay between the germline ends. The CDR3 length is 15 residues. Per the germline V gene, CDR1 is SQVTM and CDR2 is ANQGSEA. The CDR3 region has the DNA TGCAGCGCCTCGGTGGGAGGCACCTTTTGGACTGAAGCTTTCTTT. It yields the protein CSASVGGTFWTEAFF.

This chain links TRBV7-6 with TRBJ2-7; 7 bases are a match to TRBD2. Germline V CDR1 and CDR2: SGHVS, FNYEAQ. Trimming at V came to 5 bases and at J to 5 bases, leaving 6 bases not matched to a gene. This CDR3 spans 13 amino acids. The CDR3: CASSIASGNEQYF. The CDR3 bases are TGTGCCAGCAGCATCGCTAGCGGCAACGAGCAGTACTTC.

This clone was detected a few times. CDR3 region: CATRLAGGHRTEAFF. The CDR3 nucleotides are TGTGCCACCCGGCTGGCGGGGGGCCATCGAACTGAAGCTTTCTTT. The chain is built from TRBV6-5 and TRBJ1-1, with a possible D match to TRBD1 (6 bases). Deletions cut 10 bases from V and 5 bases from J, with 23 bases between. Per germline, CDR1 MNHEY and CDR2 SVGAGI. CDR3 length: 15 residues.

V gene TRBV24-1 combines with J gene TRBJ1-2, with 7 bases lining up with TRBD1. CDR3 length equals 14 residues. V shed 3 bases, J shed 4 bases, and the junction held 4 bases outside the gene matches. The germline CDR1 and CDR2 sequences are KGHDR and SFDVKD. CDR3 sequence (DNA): TGTGCCACCAGTGATGCGGGACAGCTCTATGGCTACACCTTC. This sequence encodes CATSDAGQLYGYTF.

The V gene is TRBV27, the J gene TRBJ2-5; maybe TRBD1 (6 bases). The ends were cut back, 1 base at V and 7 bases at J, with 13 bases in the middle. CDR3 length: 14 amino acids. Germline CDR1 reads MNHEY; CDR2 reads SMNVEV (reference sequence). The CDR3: CASSLWDTDRTQYF. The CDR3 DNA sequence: TGTGCCAGCAGTTTATGGGACACCGATCGGACCCAGTACTTC.

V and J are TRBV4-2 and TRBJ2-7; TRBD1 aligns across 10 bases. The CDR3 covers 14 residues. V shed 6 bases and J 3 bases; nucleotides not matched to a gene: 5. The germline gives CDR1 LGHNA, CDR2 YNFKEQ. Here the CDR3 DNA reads TGTGCCAGCAGTATGGGGACAGGGGACTACGAGCAGTACTTC. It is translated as CASSMGTGDYEQYF.

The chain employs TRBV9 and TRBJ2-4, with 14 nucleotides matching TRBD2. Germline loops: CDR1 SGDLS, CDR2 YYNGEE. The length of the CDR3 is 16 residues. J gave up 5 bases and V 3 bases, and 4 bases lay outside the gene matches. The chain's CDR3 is CASSGLAGGPQNIQYF. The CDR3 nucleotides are TGTGCCAGCAGCGGACTAGCGGGAGGGCCCCAAAACATTCAGTACTTC.

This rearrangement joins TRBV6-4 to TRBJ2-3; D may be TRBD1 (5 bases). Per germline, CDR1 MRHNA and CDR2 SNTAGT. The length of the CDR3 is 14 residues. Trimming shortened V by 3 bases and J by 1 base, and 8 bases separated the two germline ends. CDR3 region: CASSELGGTDTQYF. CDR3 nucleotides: TGTGCCAGCAGTGAGCTAGGGGGCACAGATACGCAGTATTTT.

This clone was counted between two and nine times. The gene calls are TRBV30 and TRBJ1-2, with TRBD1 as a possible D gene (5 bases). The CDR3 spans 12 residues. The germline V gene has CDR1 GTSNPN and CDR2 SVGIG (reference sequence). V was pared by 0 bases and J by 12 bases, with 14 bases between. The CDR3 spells CAWSVRGGGHTF. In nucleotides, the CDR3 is TGTGCCTGGAGTGTACGTGGGGGAGGTCACACCTTC.

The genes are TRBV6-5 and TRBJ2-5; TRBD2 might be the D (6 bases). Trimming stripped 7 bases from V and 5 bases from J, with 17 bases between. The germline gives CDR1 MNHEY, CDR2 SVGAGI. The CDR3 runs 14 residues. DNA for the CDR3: TGTGCCAGCACCCCCTCGGGAGTGTGGGAGACCCAGTACTTC. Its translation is CASTPSGVWETQYF.

The CDR3: CASSSPPGDTQYF. CDR3 sequence (DNA): TGTGCCAGCAGCTCCCCCCCCGGTGATACGCAGTATTTT. The chain is built from TRBV11-2 and TRBJ2-3; D unclear. This CDR3 has 13 amino acids. Germline V CDR1 and CDR2: SGHAT, FQNNGV. The V and J ends lost 4 bases and 6 bases respectively, with 11 bases between them. Filled out from reference TRBV11-2 and TRBJ2-3, the complete variable domain reads EAGVAQSPRYKIIEKRQSVAFWCNPISGHATLYWYQQILGQGPKLLIQFQNNGVVDDSQLPKDRFSAERLKGVDSTLKIQPAKLEDSAVYLCASSSPPGDTQYFGPGTRLTVL.

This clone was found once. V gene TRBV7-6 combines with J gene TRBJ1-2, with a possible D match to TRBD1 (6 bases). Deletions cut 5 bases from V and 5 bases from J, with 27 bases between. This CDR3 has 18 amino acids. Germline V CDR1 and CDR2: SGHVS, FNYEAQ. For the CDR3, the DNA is TGTGCCAGCAGCCTCCCTGGGGCAGGGGCCAGTCTAGGTTATGGCTACACCTTC. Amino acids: CASSLPGAGASLGYGYTF.

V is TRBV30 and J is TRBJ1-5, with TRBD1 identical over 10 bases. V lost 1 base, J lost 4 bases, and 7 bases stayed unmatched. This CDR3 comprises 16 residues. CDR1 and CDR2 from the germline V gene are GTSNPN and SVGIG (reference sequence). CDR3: CAWSGSDRGTNQPQHF. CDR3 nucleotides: TGTGCCTGGAGTGGGTCGGACAGGGGGACTAATCAGCCCCAGCATTTT.

The CDR3, as DNA: TGTGGAAACACAGAAGACTCCTACAATGAGCAGTTCTTC. It yields the protein CGNTEDSYNEQFF. V usage is TRBV15 and J usage is TRBJ2-1; D gene ambiguous. The CDR3 extends over 13 amino acids. Germline V CDR1 and CDR2: LNHNV, YYDKDF (reference sequence).

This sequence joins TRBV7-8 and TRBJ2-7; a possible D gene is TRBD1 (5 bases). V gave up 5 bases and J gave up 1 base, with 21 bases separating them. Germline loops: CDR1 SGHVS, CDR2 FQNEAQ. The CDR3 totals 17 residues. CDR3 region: CASSQVGPRTYSYEQYF. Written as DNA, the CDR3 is TGTGCCAGCAGCCAAGTCGGTCCCAGGACATATTCCTACGAGCAGTACTTC.

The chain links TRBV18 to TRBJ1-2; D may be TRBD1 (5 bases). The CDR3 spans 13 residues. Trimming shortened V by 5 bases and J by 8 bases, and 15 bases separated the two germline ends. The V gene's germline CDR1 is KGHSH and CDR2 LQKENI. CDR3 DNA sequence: TGTGCCAGCTCATTTAAAGGGGAAGGAGGCTACACCTTC. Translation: CASSFKGEGGYTF. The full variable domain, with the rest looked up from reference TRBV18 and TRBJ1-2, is NAGVMQNPRHLVRRRGQEARLRCSPMKGHSHVYWYRQLPEEGLKFMVYLQKENIIDESGMPKERFSAEFPKEGPSILRIQQVVRGDSAAYFCASSFKGEGGYTFGSGTRLTVV.

The CDR3 sequence: CASSDSISGIGGYTF. The CDR3 region has the DNA TGTGCCAGCAGTGACTCTATCTCAGGTATCGGAGGCTACACCTTC. The chain couples TRBV6-4 to TRBJ1-2; D gene unclear. With 0 bases removed from V and 8 bases from J, the gap between germline ends came to 16 bases. Germline V gives CDR1 MRHNA, CDR2 SNTAGT. There are 15 residues in the CDR3.

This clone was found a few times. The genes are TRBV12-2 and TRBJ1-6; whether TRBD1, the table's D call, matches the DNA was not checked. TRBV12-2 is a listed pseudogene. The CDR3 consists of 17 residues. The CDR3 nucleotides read TGTGCAAGTCGCTCCCCTCAGGCCGGGACAGGCAATTCACCCCTCCACTTT. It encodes CASRSPQAGTGNSPLHF.

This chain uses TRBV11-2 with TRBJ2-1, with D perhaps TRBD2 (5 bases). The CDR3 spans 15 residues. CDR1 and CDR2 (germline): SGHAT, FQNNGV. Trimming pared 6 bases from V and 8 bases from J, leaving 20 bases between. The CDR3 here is CASRRELAGRDEQFF. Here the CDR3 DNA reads TGTGCCAGCAGACGAGAATTAGCTGGGAGAGATGAGCAGTTCTTC.

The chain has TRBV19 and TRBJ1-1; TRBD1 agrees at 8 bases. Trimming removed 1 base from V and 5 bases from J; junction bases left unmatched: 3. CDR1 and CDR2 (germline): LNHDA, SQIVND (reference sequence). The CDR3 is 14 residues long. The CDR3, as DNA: TGTGCCAGTAGTATAGGCAGGGGGCGGACTGAAGCTTTCTTT. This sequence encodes CASSIGRGRTEAFF.

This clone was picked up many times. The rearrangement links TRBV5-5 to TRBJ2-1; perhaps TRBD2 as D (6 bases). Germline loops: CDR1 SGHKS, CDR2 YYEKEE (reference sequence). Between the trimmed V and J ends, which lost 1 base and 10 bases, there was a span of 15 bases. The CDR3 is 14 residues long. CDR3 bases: TGTGCCAGCAGCTTGTCGACCGGGGGTTGGGAGCAGTTCTTC. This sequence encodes CASSLSTGGWEQFF.

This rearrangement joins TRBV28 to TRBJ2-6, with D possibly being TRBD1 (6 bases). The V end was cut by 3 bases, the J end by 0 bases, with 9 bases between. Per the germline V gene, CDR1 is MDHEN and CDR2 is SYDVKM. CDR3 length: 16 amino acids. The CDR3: CASSLLGGSGANVLTF. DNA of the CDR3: TGTGCCAGCAGTTTGTTAGGGGGCTCTGGGGCCAACGTCCTGACTTTC.

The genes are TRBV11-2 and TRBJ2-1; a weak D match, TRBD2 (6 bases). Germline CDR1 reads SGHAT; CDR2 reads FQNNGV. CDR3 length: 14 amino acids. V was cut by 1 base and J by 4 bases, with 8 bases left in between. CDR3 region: CASSLAGAYNEQFF. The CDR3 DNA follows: TGTGCCAGCAGCTTAGCGGGAGCGTACAATGAGCAGTTCTTC.

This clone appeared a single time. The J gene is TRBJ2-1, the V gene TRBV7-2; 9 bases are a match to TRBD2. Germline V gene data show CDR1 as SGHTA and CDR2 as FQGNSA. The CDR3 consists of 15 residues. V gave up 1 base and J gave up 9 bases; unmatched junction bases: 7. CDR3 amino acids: CASSLGFSGRIEQFF. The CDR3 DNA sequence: TGTGCCAGCAGCTTAGGATTCAGCGGGAGGATTGAGCAGTTCTTC.

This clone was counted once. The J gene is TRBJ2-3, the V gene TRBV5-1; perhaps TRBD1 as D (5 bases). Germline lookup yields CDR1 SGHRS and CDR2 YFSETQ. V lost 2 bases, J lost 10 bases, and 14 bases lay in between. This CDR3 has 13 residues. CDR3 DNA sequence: TGCGCCAGCAGCTTCGCCGACAGTACCGCGCAGTATTTT. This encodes CASSFADSTAQYF. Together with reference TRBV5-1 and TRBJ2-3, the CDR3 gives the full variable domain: KAGVTQTPRYLIKTRGQQVTLSCSPISGHRSVSWYQQTPGQGLQFLFEYFSETQRNKGNFPGRFSGRQFSNSRSEMNVSTLELGDSALYLCASSFADSTAQYFGPGTRLTVL.

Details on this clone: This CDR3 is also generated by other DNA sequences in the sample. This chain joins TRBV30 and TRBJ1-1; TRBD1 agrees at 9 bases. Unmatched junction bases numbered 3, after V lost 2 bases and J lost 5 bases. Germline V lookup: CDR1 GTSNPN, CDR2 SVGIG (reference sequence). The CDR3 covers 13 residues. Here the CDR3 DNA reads TGTGCCTGGAGTACAGGGGGCAGGACTGAAGCTTTCTTT. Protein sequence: CAWSTGGRTEAFF. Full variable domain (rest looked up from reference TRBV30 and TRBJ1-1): SQTIHQWPATLVQPVGSPLSLECTVEGTSNPNLYWYRQAAGRGLQLLFYSVGIGQISSEVPQNLSASRPQDRQFILSSKKLLLSDSGFYLCAWSTGGRTEAFFGQGTRLTVV.

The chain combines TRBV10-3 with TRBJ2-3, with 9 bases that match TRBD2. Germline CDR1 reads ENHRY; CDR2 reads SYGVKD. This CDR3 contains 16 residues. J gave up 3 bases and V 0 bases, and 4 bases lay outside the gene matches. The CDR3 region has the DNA TGTGCCATCAGTGAGTCCCAGCGGGGGGCAACAGATACGCAGTATTTT. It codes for CAISESQRGATDTQYF.

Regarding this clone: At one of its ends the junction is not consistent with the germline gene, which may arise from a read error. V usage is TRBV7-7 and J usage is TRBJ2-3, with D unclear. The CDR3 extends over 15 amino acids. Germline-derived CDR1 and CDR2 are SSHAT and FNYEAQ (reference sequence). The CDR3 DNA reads TGTGCTAGCAGCGTATCTAGTGCTTTGGTAGATACGCAGTATTTT. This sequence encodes CASSVSSALVDTQYF.

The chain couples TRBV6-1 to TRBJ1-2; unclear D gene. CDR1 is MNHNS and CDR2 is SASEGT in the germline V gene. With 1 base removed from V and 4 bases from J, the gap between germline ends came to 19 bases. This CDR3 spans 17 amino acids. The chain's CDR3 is CASSEVRGARYGYGYTF. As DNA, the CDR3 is TGTGCCAGCAGTGAAGTACGAGGTGCGAGGTATGGCTATGGCTACACCTTC.

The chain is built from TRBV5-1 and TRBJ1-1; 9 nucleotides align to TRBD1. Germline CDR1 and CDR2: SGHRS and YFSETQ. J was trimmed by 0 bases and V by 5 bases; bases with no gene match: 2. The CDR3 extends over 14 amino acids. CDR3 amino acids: CASRYRGLNTEAFF. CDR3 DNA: TGCGCCAGCAGGTACAGGGGGCTGAACACTGAAGCTTTCTTT.

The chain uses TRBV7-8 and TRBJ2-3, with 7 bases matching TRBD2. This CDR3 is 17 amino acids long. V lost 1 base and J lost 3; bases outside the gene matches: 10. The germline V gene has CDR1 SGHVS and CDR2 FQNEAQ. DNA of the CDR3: TGTGCCAGCAGCTTAGGGGGGAGCGGGGTTGGTACAGATACGCAGTATTTT. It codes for CASSLGGSGVGTDTQYF.